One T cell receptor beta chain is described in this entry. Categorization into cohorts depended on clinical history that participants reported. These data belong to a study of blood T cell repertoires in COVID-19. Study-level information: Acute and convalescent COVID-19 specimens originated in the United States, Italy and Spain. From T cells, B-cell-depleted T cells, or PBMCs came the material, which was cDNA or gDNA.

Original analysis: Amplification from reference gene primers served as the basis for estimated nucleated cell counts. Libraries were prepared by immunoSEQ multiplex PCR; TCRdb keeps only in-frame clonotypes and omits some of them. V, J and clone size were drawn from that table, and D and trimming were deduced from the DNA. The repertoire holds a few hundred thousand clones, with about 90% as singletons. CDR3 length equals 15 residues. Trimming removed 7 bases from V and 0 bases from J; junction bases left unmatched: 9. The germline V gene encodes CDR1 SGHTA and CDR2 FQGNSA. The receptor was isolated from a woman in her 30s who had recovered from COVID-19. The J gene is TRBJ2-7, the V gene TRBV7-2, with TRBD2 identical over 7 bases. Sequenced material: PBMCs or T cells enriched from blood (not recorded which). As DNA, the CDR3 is TGTGCCAGCACCCCAAGCAGCGGGAACTCCTACGAGCAGTACTTC. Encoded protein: CASTPSSGNSYEQYF.